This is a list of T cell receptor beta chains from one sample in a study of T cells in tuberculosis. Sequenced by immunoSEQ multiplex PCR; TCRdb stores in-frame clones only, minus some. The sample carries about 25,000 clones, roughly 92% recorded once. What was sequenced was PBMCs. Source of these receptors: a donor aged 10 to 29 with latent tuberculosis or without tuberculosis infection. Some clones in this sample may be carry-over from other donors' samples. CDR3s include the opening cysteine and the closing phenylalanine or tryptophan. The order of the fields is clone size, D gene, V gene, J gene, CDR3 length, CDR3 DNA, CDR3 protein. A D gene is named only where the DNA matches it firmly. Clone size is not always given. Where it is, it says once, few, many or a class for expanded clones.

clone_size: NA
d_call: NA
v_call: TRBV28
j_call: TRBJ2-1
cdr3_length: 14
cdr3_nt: TGTGCCAGCAGCCGCGCTACAGGGTGGGGTGAGCAGTTCTTC
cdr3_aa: CASSRATGWGEQFF

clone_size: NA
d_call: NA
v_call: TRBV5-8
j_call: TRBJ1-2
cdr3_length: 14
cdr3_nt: TGTGCCAGCAGTTCCCCGTATACTAACTATGGCTACACCTTC
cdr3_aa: CASSSPYTNYGYTF

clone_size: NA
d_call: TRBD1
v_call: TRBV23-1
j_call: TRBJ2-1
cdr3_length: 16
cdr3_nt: TGCGCCAGCACCCCAACACCCGACGACAGGGACAATGAGCAGTTCTTC
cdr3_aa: CASTPTPDDRDNEQFF

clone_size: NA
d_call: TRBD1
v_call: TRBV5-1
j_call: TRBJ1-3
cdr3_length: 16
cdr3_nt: TGCGCCAGCAGCTCAGGTCGGGACAGCTCTGGAAACACCATATATTTT
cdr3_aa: CASSSGRDSSGNTIYF

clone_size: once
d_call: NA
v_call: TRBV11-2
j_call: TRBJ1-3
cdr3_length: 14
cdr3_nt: TGTGCCAGCAGCGCCCGGACATCTGGAAACACCATATATTTT
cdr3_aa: CASSARTSGNTIYF

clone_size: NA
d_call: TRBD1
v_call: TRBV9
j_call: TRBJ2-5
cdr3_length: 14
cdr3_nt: TGTGCCAGCAGCGCACAGGGGGCGCAAGAGACCCAGTACTTC
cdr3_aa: CASSAQGAQETQYF

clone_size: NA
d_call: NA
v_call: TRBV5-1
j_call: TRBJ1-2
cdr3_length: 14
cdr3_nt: TGCGCCAGCAGCGCCTTAGGCAGGGCCTATGGCTACACCTTC
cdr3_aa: CASSALGRAYGYTF

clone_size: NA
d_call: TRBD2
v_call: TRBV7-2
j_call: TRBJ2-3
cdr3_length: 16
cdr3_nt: TGTGCCAGCAGCACCAAGGGACTAGCTAACACAGATACGCAGTATTTT
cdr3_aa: CASSTKGLANTDTQYF

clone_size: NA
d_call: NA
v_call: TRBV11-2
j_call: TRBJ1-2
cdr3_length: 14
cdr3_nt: TGTGCCAGCAGCTTAGCTTTCTCCACGGATGGCTACACCTTC
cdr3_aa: CASSLAFSTDGYTF

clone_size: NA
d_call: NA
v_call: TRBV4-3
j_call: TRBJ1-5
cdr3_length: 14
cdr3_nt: TGCGCCAGCAGCCAAAATGTCGGGGATCAGCCCCAGCATTTT
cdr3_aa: CASSQNVGDQPQHF

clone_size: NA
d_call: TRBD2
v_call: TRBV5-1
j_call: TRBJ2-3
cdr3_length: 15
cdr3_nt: TGCGCCAGCAGCTTGGAGGTAGCGGGGGCTGCGGGGCAGTATTTT
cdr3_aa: CASSLEVAGAAGQYF